The next 19 T cell receptor beta chains were all read from a single sample in a study of blood T cell repertoires in COVID-19. Sequenced by immunoSEQ multiplex PCR; TCRdb stores in-frame clones only, minus some. The sample shows a few hundred thousand clones, around 82% of them seen only once. Material for sequencing was peripheral blood. The receptors shown here come from a woman in her late teens or twenties with acute or convalescent COVID-19.

The rearrangement uses TRBV5-1 and TRBJ1-2; D is unresolved. Germline V gives CDR1 SGHRS, CDR2 YFSETQ. The V gene lost 0 bases and the J gene lost 3 bases, with 6 bases spanning the gap. This CDR3 comprises 13 residues. In nucleotides, the CDR3 is TGCGCCAGCAGCTTGGACATTCACTATGGCTACACCTTC. This codes for CASSLDIHYGYTF.

The chain couples TRBV19 to TRBJ1-4; the match to TRBD1 covers 8 bases. After removal of 5 bases from V and 0 bases from J, the junction contained 5 bases not matched to a gene. Looked up from germline, CDR1 is LNHDA and CDR2 is SQIVND (reference sequence). The CDR3 loop spans 16 amino acids. Written as DNA, the CDR3 is TGTGCCAGTAGTCCCCGACAGGGGCCAACTAATGAAAAACTGTTTTTT. Amino acid sequence: CASSPRQGPTNEKLFF. Variable domain in full (rest from reference TRBV19 and TRBJ1-4): DGGITQSPKYLFRKEGQNVTLSCEQNLNHDAMYWYRQDPGQGLRLIYYSQIVNDFQKGDIAEGYSVSREKKESFPLTVTSAQKNPTAFYLCASSPRQGPTNEKLFFGSGTQLSVL.

The V call is TRBV7-6, the J call TRBJ2-5; D unclear. The CDR3 length is 14 residues. Germline V CDR1 and CDR2: SGHVS, FNYEAQ. Trimming stripped 1 base from V and 2 bases from J, with 8 bases between. CDR3 sequence reads: CASSLVLIQETQYF. The CDR3 nucleotides read TGTGCCAGCAGCTTAGTACTGATACAAGAGACCCAGTACTTC. Full variable domain (rest looked up from reference TRBV7-6 and TRBJ2-5): GAGVSQSPRYKVTKRGQDVALRCDPISGHVSLYWYRQALGQGPEFLTYFNYEAQQDKSGLPNDRFSAERPEGSISTLTIQRTEQRDSAMYRCASSLVLIQETQYFGPGTRLLVL.

This chain joins TRBV27 and TRBJ1-1; 8 bases are a match to TRBD1. V lost 6 bases, J lost 3 bases, and 9 bases stayed unmatched. Germline loops: CDR1 MNHEY, CDR2 SMNVEV (reference sequence). The CDR3 loop spans 15 amino acids. The DNA of the CDR3 is TGTGCCAGCAGGTGGTTGGACAGGGACCACACTGAAGCTTTCTTT. This codes for CASRWLDRDHTEAFF.

This rearrangement joins TRBV18 to TRBJ1-4; D call uncertain. The germline gives CDR1 KGHSH, CDR2 LQKENI. The CDR3 consists of 15 residues. Trimming removed 8 bases at V and 4 bases at J, with 17 bases between. The DNA for the CDR3 is TGTGCCAGCGCATACCTTGGGCAGAATAATGAAAAACTGTTTTTT. Translation: CASAYLGQNNEKLFF.

The chain has TRBV5-1 and TRBJ1-1; D is undetermined. Germline CDR1 SGHRS, CDR2 YFSETQ. The CDR3 extends over 14 amino acids. With 0 bases removed from V and 3 bases from J, the gap between germline ends came to 9 bases. The CDR3 sequence: CASSLGTLDTEAFF. CDR3 DNA: TGCGCCAGCAGCTTGGGTACGTTAGACACTGAAGCTTTCTTT. Supplemented by reference TRBV5-1 and TRBJ1-1, the full variable domain reads KAGVTQTPRYLIKTRGQQVTLSCSPISGHRSVSWYQQTPGQGLQFLFEYFSETQRNKGNFPGRFSGRQFSNSRSEMNVSTLELGDSALYLCASSLGTLDTEAFFGQGTRLTVV.

The chain carries TRBV7-2 and TRBJ1-2; D uncertain. The CDR3 consists of 13 residues. V lost 5 bases and J lost 8, with 15 bases in between. Germline V gene data show CDR1 as SGHTA and CDR2 as FQGNSA. The CDR3 DNA reads TGTGCCAGCAGCCCGATCGCGGTGGAAGGCTACACCTTC. It specifies CASSPIAVEGYTF.

This clone was observed a few times. The chain couples TRBV9 to TRBJ2-5; no clear D gene. The V end was cut by 0 bases, the J end by 5 bases, with 8 bases between. The CDR3 extends over 13 amino acids. CDR1 and CDR2 from the germline V gene are SGDLS and YYNGEE. CDR3 residues: CASSVALAETQYF. As DNA, the CDR3 is TGTGCCAGCAGCGTAGCATTAGCTGAGACCCAGTACTTC.

This chain joins TRBV13 and TRBJ2-3; D unresolved. This CDR3 region has 17 residues. CDR1 is PRHDT and CDR2 is FYEKMQ in the germline V gene (reference sequence). With 5 bases removed from V and 4 bases from J, the gap between germline ends came to 22 bases. Here the CDR3 DNA reads TGTGCCAGCAGCCTAAGAGATAGCTGGAGTATCGCAGATACGCAGTATTTT. Protein sequence: CASSLRDSWSIADTQYF.

This clone was seen only a few times. The chain uses TRBV27 and TRBJ1-5; D is possibly TRBD1 (5 bases). Trimming removed 6 bases at V and 4 bases at J, with 16 bases between. This CDR3 is built from 15 residues. Germline V lookup: CDR1 MNHEY, CDR2 SMNVEV (reference sequence). This CDR3 reads CASREDTAGNQPQHF. In DNA, the CDR3 is TGTGCCAGCAGAGAGGACACGGCGGGGAATCAGCCCCAGCATTTT.

This clone was seen only a few times. The V gene is TRBV6-4, the J gene TRBJ2-3; D not certain. In germline, CDR1 is MRHNA, CDR2 SNTAGT. This CDR3 spans 15 amino acids. The V gene lost 0 bases and the J gene lost 4 bases, with 11 bases spanning the gap. CDR3 coding DNA: TGTGCCAGCAGTGACTCGCCAGAGGCCGCAGATACGCAGTATTTT. Its translation is CASSDSPEAADTQYF.

The chain joins TRBV2 to TRBJ2-3, with a tentative D call TRBD1 (5 bases). Per the germline V gene, CDR1 is SNHLY and CDR2 is FYNNEI. This CDR3 has 14 amino acids. Trimming took 5 bases from V and 4 from J, leaving 13 bases between them. The DNA for the CDR3 is TGTGCCAGCAGTCTTTCCAGGGTCGCAGATACGCAGTATTTT. It translates to CASSLSRVADTQYF.

This clone was seen a few times. J is TRBJ2-1 and V is TRBV11-3, with D possibly being TRBD2 (5 bases). The CDR3 has 14 residues. Germline values: CDR1 SGHNT, CDR2 YENEEA. The V gene lost 1 base and the J gene lost 4 bases, with 8 bases spanning the gap. Written as DNA, the CDR3 is TGTGCCAGCAGCTTAGTTAGCGAGTACAATGAGCAGTTCTTC. Amino acids: CASSLVSEYNEQFF.

V gene TRBV12-3 or TRBV12-4 combines with J gene TRBJ1-1; D remains unclear. The CDR3 is 12 residues long. V lost 6 bases and J lost 11, with 16 bases in between. CDR3 DNA sequence: TGTGCCAGCAGGCCCGGGATCAGCCCGGCTTTCTTT. It is translated as CASRPGISPAFF.

This clone turned up a few times. V usage is TRBV5-1 and J usage is TRBJ2-7, with D maybe TRBD2 (5 bases). The CDR3 is 15 residues long. The germline V and J ends were trimmed by 0 bases and 2 bases, with 12 bases remaining between them. The germline V gene has CDR1 SGHRS and CDR2 YFSETQ. DNA for the CDR3: TGCGCCAGCAGCTTGGAAGCCGGGATAACCTACGAGCAGTACTTC. It specifies CASSLEAGITYEQYF. Variable domain in full (rest from reference TRBV5-1 and TRBJ2-7): KAGVTQTPRYLIKTRGQQVTLSCSPISGHRSVSWYQQTPGQGLQFLFEYFSETQRNKGNFPGRFSGRQFSNSRSEMNVSTLELGDSALYLCASSLEAGITYEQYFGPGTRLTVT.

The chain employs TRBV12-5 and TRBJ1-5; D gene ambiguous. V dropped 7 bases and J dropped 0 bases, with 28 bases sitting between them. Germline V lookup: CDR1 LGHNT, CDR2 FRNRAP. This CDR3 has 20 amino acids. CDR3 nucleotide sequence: TGTGCTAGTGCCCAATTATCCCGGGAGCCGACGAGACATAGCAATCAGCCCCAGCATTTT. Translation gives CASAQLSREPTRHSNQPQHF.

V is TRBV10-3 and J is TRBJ2-1; D is uncertain. V lost 0 bases and J 2 bases, leaving 11 bases between the germline ends. The CDR3 extends over 16 amino acids. Germline values: CDR1 ENHRY, CDR2 SYGVKD. The CDR3 reads CAISESGRTTYNEQFF. CDR3 in DNA: TGTGCCATCAGTGAGTCGGGCAGAACAACCTACAATGAGCAGTTCTTC.

This sequence joins TRBV5-5 and TRBJ2-1; 7 nucleotides match TRBD2. The CDR3 is 15 amino acids. CDR1 is SGHKS, CDR2 YYEKEE, per germline (reference sequence). Unmatched junction bases numbered 12, after V lost 4 bases and J lost 8 bases. CDR3 loop: CASSPYITSADEQFF. Written as DNA, the CDR3 is TGTGCCAGCAGCCCCTATATAACTAGCGCGGATGAGCAGTTCTTC.

V is TRBV7-8 and J is TRBJ1-6, with D uncertain. Germline values: CDR1 SGHVS, CDR2 FQNEAQ. V gave up 2 bases and J gave up 11 bases, with 16 bases separating them. CDR3 size: 15 residues. CDR3 protein: CASSLTQNPFPPLHF. CDR3 in DNA: TGTGCCAGCAGCTTAACACAAAATCCCTTCCCACCCCTCCACTTT.